This T cell receptor (beta chain) was identified in a study of cytomegalovirus exposure and HLA in healthy donors. Overall study results and limits: Productive rates of about 90% or about 30% were seen for most TCR beta V segments in an earlier analysis. Later on, analysis showed that most CMV-associated TCR beta chains appeared to be HLA-restricted. Presence/absence analyses supposed approximately even sequencing depth among donors.

Primers included in the PCR were 60 Vbeta and 13 Jbeta primers. As handled by the study authors: Approximately 87 million unique TCR beta chains, 9 million to 14 million shared, were counted in a later analysis. Sequencing used immunoSEQ multiplex PCR; TCRdb keeps in-frame clones, though not all of them. The V and J calls and clone size were taken over from that table, and D and trimming were inferred from the DNA. The top ten clones hold around 5.1% of a sample with around 120,000 clones, 70% to 80% of them seen once. Remarks on this clone: Its antigen is not known.

Sequencing used PBMCs. The TCR was taken from a female donor in good health and CMV-seropositive.

CDR3 region: CASSGLLAASYNEQFF. In nucleotides, the CDR3 is TGCGCCAGCAGTGGCTTGCTAGCGGCCTCCTACAATGAGCAGTTCTTC. The chain is built from TRBV10-1 and TRBJ2-1, with 7 bases aligning to TRBD2. The CDR3 consists of 16 residues. Germline V gene data show CDR1 as WNHNN and CDR2 as SYGVQD (reference sequence). After removal of 4 bases from V and 0 bases from J, the junction contained 6 bases not matched to a gene.